This T cell receptor beta chain was sequenced in a study of OX40 agonist ivuxolimab in advanced cancers. The assay was immunoSEQ multiplex PCR, and TCRdb's table has in-frame clones only and misses some. The table includes tens of thousands of clones, about 80% detected once. The V gene end was trimmed by 4 bases and the J gene end by 3 bases; junction bases not matched to a gene: 5. This CDR3 comprises 16 residues. CDR1 is SGHDT, CDR2 YYEEEE, per germline. V usage is TRBV5-6 and J usage is TRBJ2-1; 12 bases are a match to TRBD2. The source is an adult with an advanced solid tumor such as melanoma, head and neck, liver or kidney cancer. Sequencing used CD4+ or CD8+ T cells sorted from blood, obtained in a trial of the OX40 agonist ivuxolimab. CDR3 amino acids: CASSTGLAGSYNEQFF. The CDR3 DNA is TGTGCCAGCAGCACTGGACTAGCGGGGAGCTACAATGAGCAGTTCTTC. The whole variable domain, filled in from reference TRBV5-6 and TRBJ2-1, reads DAGVTQSPTHLIKTRGQQVTLRCSPKSGHDTVSWYQQALGQGPQFIFQYYEEEERQRGNFPDRFSGHQFPNYSSELNVNALLLGDSALYLCASSTGLAGSYNEQFFGPGTRLTVL.